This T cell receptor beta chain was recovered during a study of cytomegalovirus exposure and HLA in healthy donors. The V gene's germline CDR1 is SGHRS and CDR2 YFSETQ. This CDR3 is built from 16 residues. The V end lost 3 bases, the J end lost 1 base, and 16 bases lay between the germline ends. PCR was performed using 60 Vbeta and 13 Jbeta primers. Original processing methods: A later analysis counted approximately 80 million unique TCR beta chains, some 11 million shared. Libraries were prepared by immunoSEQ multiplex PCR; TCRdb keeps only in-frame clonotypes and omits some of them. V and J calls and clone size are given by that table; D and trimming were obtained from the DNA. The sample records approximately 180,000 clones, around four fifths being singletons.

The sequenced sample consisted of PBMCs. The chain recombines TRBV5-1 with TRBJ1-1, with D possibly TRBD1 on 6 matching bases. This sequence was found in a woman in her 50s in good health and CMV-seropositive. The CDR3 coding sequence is TGCGCCAGCAGCTGGACAGTGGGCCGGGGGAACACTGAAGCTTTCTTT. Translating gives CASSWTVGRGNTEAFF.